What follows are 24 T cell receptor beta chains derived from one specimen sequenced in a study of cytomegalovirus exposure and HLA in healthy donors. Produced via immunoSEQ multiplex PCR; TCRdb's table is partial and in-frame only. This sample has more than 130,000 clones, with 88% found just once. The sequenced sample consisted of PBMCs. These receptors originate from a woman under 30 in good health and CMV-seropositive.

This clone was observed a handful of times. DNA for the CDR3: TGTGCCAGCAGCCGGGGAGGGCAGGGCACCTACGAGCAGTACTTC. It codes for CASSRGGQGTYEQYF. This chain joins TRBV7-6 and TRBJ2-7; 7 positions agree with TRBD2. Germline CDR1 reads SGHVS; CDR2 reads FNYEAQ. This CDR3 has 15 residues. V gave up 5 bases and J gave up 2 bases; unmatched junction bases: 9.

The chain uses TRBV2 and TRBJ1-5; D uncertain. The CDR3 runs to 15 residues. Germline V gene sequence: CDR1 SNHLY, CDR2 FYNNEI. Trimming removed 4 bases from V and 2 bases from J, with 12 bases in between. CDR3 protein: CASSVGEIGNQPQHF. DNA of the CDR3: TGTGCCAGCAGTGTGGGCGAGATCGGCAATCAGCCCCAGCATTTT. Full variable domain (remainder filled in from reference TRBV2 and TRBJ1-5): EPEVTQTPSHQVTQMGQEVILRCVPISNHLYFYWYRQILGQKVEFLVSFYNNEISEKSEIFDDQFSVERPDGSNFTLKIRSTKLEDSAMYFCASSVGEIGNQPQHFGDGTRLSIL.

The chain combines TRBV27 with TRBJ2-7; weak D call: TRBD1 (8 bases). V was trimmed by 4 bases and J by 9 bases, leaving 22 bases between them. The CDR3 has 15 amino acids. Germline CDR1 and CDR2: MNHEY and SMNVEV (reference sequence). CDR3 sequence reads: CASSSRTGSRGGQYF. CDR3 coding DNA: TGTGCCAGCAGTTCCCGGACAGGGAGTAGGGGGGGGCAGTACTTC.

The chain couples TRBV28 to TRBJ1-6; D gene uncertain. The CDR3 contains 13 residues. Per the germline V gene, CDR1 is MDHEN and CDR2 is SYDVKM. V was pared by 5 bases and J by 10 bases, with 12 bases between. This chain's CDR3 is CASSLSSASPLHF. CDR3 DNA sequence: TGTGCCAGCAGTCTCTCCTCAGCGTCACCCCTCCACTTT.

V is TRBV5-1 and J is TRBJ1-3; D remains ambiguous. The V and J ends lost 0 bases and 1 base respectively, with 14 bases between them. The CDR3 runs 17 residues. In germline, CDR1 is SGHRS, CDR2 YFSETQ. CDR3 nucleotide sequence: TGCGCCAGCAGCTTGGCGGCCTATGCGGGGTCTGGAAACACCATATATTTT. This sequence encodes CASSLAAYAGSGNTIYF.

V gene TRBV30 combines with J gene TRBJ2-2, with D tentatively TRBD1 (6 bases). The V end was cut by 5 bases, the J end by 3 bases, with 16 bases between. Per the germline V gene, CDR1 is GTSNPN and CDR2 is SVGIG (reference sequence). This CDR3 has 15 residues. For the CDR3, the DNA is TGTGCCTGGCATGGACGACAGGACTACACCGGGGAGCTGTTTTTT. This codes for CAWHGRQDYTGELFF.

The CDR3 is CASTQEGAGAFF. The CDR3 nucleotides read TGTGCCAGCACTCAAGAGGGGGCGGGAGCTTTCTTT. V is TRBV2 and J is TRBJ1-1; 7 positions match TRBD1. The length of the CDR3 is 12 residues. The germline gives CDR1 SNHLY, CDR2 FYNNEI. Trimming at V came to 7 bases and at J to 10 bases, leaving 9 bases not matched to a gene.

This chain connects TRBV5-4 to TRBJ2-1; a weak D match, TRBD1 (6 bases). V lost 4 bases to trimming and J lost 9 bases, with 17 bases between them. The CDR3 runs 14 residues. In germline, CDR1 is SGHNT, CDR2 YYREEE (reference sequence). DNA of the CDR3: TGTGCCAGCAGCCAGGGACACAGCCAAGGTGAGCAGTTCTTC. Residues: CASSQGHSQGEQFF.

The chain has TRBV9 and TRBJ1-6, with D possibly being TRBD1 (5 bases). In germline, CDR1 is SGDLS, CDR2 YYNGEE. V was pared by 0 bases and J by 10 bases, with 11 bases between. The CDR3 is 14 residues long. DNA for the CDR3: TGTGCCAGCAGCGTAGGGGGGGAGAGGTCACCCCTCCACTTT. Its protein product is CASSVGGERSPLHF.

The rearrangement joins TRBV10-1 to TRBJ1-2, with D maybe TRBD1 (5 bases). With 10 bases removed from V and 2 bases from J, the gap between germline ends came to 8 bases. The germline CDR1 and CDR2 sequences are WNHNN and SYGVQD (reference sequence). The CDR3 spans 11 residues. This CDR3 is CAKYRNYGYTF. The CDR3, as DNA: TGCGCCAAGTACAGGAACTATGGCTACACCTTC.

This clone has just one count. The J gene is TRBJ2-3, the V gene TRBV30; D is uncertain. V was shortened by 3 bases and J by 2 bases, with 6 bases between the two germline ends. Germline loops: CDR1 GTSNPN, CDR2 SVGIG (reference sequence). The CDR3 sequence is 12 residues long. The CDR3 sequence: CAWRELTDTQYF. The CDR3, as DNA: TGTGCCTGGAGAGAACTCACAGATACGCAGTATTTT.

This clone was counted only a few times. This sequence joins TRBV4-2 and TRBJ2-1; D uncertain. The CDR3 runs 16 residues. The V gene's germline CDR1 is LGHNA and CDR2 YNFKEQ. The V gene lost 1 base and the J gene lost 0 bases, with 10 bases spanning the gap. The CDR3 spells CASSQARSASYNEQFF. The DNA of the CDR3 is TGTGCCAGCAGCCAAGCTAGAAGCGCCTCCTACAATGAGCAGTTCTTC.

The chain is built from TRBV29-1 and TRBJ1-2, with D perhaps TRBD1 (5 bases). The CDR3 spans 13 residues. V was pared by 6 bases and J by 2 bases, with 13 bases between. The germline gives CDR1 SQVTM, CDR2 ANQGSEA. CDR3 sequence: CSVVDQGNYGYTF. The DNA of the CDR3 is TGCAGCGTCGTCGACCAGGGCAACTATGGCTACACCTTC. Full variable domain (rest looked up from reference TRBV29-1 and TRBJ1-2): SAVISQKPSRDICQRGTSLTIQCQVDSQVTMMFWYRQQPGQSLTLIATANQGSEATYESGFVIDKFPISRPNLTFSTLTVSNMSPEDSSIYLCSVVDQGNYGYTFGSGTRLTVV.

The rearrangement uses TRBV5-1 and TRBJ1-4, with 7 bases fitting TRBD1. Germline V gene data show CDR1 as SGHRS and CDR2 as YFSETQ. The trim removed 4 bases at V and 8 bases at J, leaving 11 bases unmatched. There are 15 residues in the CDR3. The CDR3 loop is CASSPGSGGGEKLFF. As DNA, the CDR3 is TGCGCCAGCAGCCCAGGATCAGGGGGAGGCGAAAAACTGTTTTTT.

V is TRBV27 and J is TRBJ1-2, with D possibly TRBD1 on 6 matching bases. Germline V gene data show CDR1 as MNHEY and CDR2 as SMNVEV (reference sequence). The CDR3 is 13 residues long. Deletions cut 5 bases from V and 7 bases from J, with 14 bases between. The CDR3 nucleotides are TGTGCCAGCAGTGACCGGGACACAGGTGGCTACACCTTC. Residues: CASSDRDTGGYTF.

This clone was picked up one time. V gene TRBV21-1 combines with J gene TRBJ2-5; TRBD1, the table's D call, was not compared with the DNA. TRBV21-1 is termed a pseudogene. The CDR3 has 14 amino acids. The CDR3, as DNA: TGTGCCAGCAGCAAAGTAGGACAGGGAGAGACCCAGTACTTC. Residues: CASSKVGQGETQYF.

In its sample, this clone was seen once. This CDR3 is CASSQDLNGPGEAFF. CDR3 DNA sequence: TGTGCCAGCAGCCAAGATTTAAACGGACCGGGGGAAGCTTTCTTT. The J gene is TRBJ1-1, the V gene TRBV4-2; D is uncertain. V was trimmed by 0 bases and J by 8 bases, leaving 16 bases between them. Germline CDR1 LGHNA, CDR2 YNFKEQ. This CDR3 is built from 15 residues.

This clone appeared once. The V call is TRBV6-6, the J call TRBJ2-2; TRBD2 matches at 13 bases. The CDR3 is 16 residues long. Trimming removed 5 bases from V and 4 bases from J; junction bases left unmatched: 4. Per germline, CDR1 MNHNY and CDR2 SVGAGI (reference sequence). CDR3 sequence: CASSGLAGDSTGELFF. The CDR3 bases are TGTGCCAGCAGTGGACTAGCGGGGGATAGCACCGGGGAGCTGTTTTTT.

The CDR3 DNA sequence: TGTGCCACCAGCCTGTGGGGGCAGGGGGACGAGCAGTACTTC. This translates into CATSLWGQGDEQYF. This chain connects TRBV15 to TRBJ2-7, with TRBD1 matching over 7 bases. V gave up 5 bases and J gave up 5 bases; unmatched junction bases: 9. Germline lookup yields CDR1 LNHNV and CDR2 YYDKDF (reference sequence). CDR3 size: 14 residues.

This chain uses TRBV5-1 with TRBJ1-4; D call uncertain. CDR3 length equals 13 residues. V lost 4 bases and J 7 bases, leaving 11 bases between the germline ends. CDR1 and CDR2 (germline): SGHRS, YFSETQ. The CDR3 region has the DNA TGCGCCAGCAGCAATAACCTAGGTGAAAAACTGTTTTTT. Translating it yields CASSNNLGEKLFF.

This chain joins TRBV19 and TRBJ2-1; D is perhaps TRBD1 (5 bases). This CDR3 is 17 amino acids long. V was shortened by 3 bases and J by 7 bases, with 22 bases between the two germline ends. CDR1 and CDR2 (germline): LNHDA, SQIVND (reference sequence). The DNA for the CDR3 is TGTGCCAGTAGTATTCTTTTCAGGGTCGAGTCAAGGAATGAGCAGTTCTTC. Its protein is CASSILFRVESRNEQFF.

Only one count was recorded for this clone. The chain links TRBV19 to TRBJ2-7; a weak D match, TRBD1 (5 bases). The V end was cut by 3 bases, the J end by 1 base, with 7 bases between. The CDR3 runs to 13 residues. The germline V gene has CDR1 LNHDA and CDR2 SQIVND (reference sequence). The CDR3 loop reads CASSITGSYEQYF. As DNA, the CDR3 is TGTGCCAGTAGTATTACAGGTTCCTACGAGCAGTACTTC.

The V and J genes are TRBV28 and TRBJ2-1; 10 bases line up with TRBD2. V shed 5 bases and J 9 bases; nucleotides not matched to a gene: 10. CDR3 length: 15 residues. Germline CDR1 is MDHEN and CDR2 is SYDVKM. CDR3 bases: TGTGCCAGCAGTCGTGCCCCAGCGGGAGGGACTGAGCAGTTCTTC. This gives the protein CASSRAPAGGTEQFF.

V is TRBV28 and J is TRBJ2-7, with 9 bases identical to TRBD2. The CDR3 totals 16 residues. J gave up 4 bases and V 6 bases, and 13 bases lay outside the gene matches. The germline V gene encodes CDR1 MDHEN and CDR2 SYDVKM. CDR3 protein: CASSPISVAGVYEQYF. CDR3 nucleotide sequence: TGTGCCAGCAGCCCTATCTCGGTAGCGGGAGTGTACGAGCAGTACTTC.